Presented here are 31 T cell receptor beta chains from one specimen sequenced in a study of blood T cell repertoires in COVID-19. Sequenced by immunoSEQ multiplex PCR; TCRdb stores in-frame clones only, minus some. Here the sample spans fewer than 250,000 clones, 75% to 90% being singletons. Input material: peripheral blood. These TCRs come from a man in his sixties who had recovered from COVID-19.

The chain is built from TRBV3-1 (or the pseudogene TRBV3-2) and TRBJ2-2; D perhaps matches TRBD2 (5 bases). The CDR3 is 14 residues long. The V gene lost 4 bases and the J gene lost 4 bases, with 10 bases spanning the gap. The germline gives CDR1 LGHDT, CDR2 YNNKEL (reference sequence). The CDR3 coding sequence is TGTGCCAGCAGCCCGCGGAGGAGCACCGGGGAGCTGTTTTTT. It is translated as CASSPRRSTGELFF.

The J gene is TRBJ1-3, the V gene TRBV7-2; D perhaps matches TRBD1 (6 bases). Looked up from germline, CDR1 is SGHTA and CDR2 is FQGNSA. V gave up 8 bases and J gave up 0 bases, with 14 bases separating them. The CDR3 is made up of 15 amino acids. Written as DNA, the CDR3 is TGTGCCAGCGCCCGAGAAGGGGGCTCTGGAAACACCATATATTTT. This codes for CASAREGGSGNTIYF.

The chain uses TRBV7-9 and TRBJ2-7, with TRBD1 as a possible D gene (6 bases). The CDR3 has 16 residues. Trimming removed 3 bases from V and 4 bases from J, with 19 bases in between. Germline CDR1 and CDR2: SEHNR and FQNEAQ (reference sequence). Here the CDR3 DNA reads TGTGCCAGCAGCTTGGCCGGCGTGGGGGCAAATTACGAGCAGTACTTC. Residues: CASSLAGVGANYEQYF.

The rearrangement joins TRBV28 to TRBJ1-6; a weak D match, TRBD1 (5 bases). The CDR3 contains 13 residues. Trimming took off 6 bases at V and 10 bases at J, with 13 bases between the two ends. Germline V lookup: CDR1 MDHEN, CDR2 SYDVKM. The CDR3 sequence is CASRGGLESPLHF. DNA for the CDR3: TGTGCCAGCAGGGGGGGTCTGGAGTCACCCCTCCACTTT.

The chain is built from TRBV2 and TRBJ2-7, with 9 bases that match TRBD1. The trim removed 6 bases at V and 5 bases at J, leaving 5 bases unmatched. The CDR3 loop spans 13 amino acids. Looked up from germline, CDR1 is SNHLY and CDR2 is FYNNEI. DNA for the CDR3: TGTGCCAGCAGAACGGGACAGGGAGACGAGCAGTACTTC. It encodes CASRTGQGDEQYF.

This chain uses TRBV5-6 with TRBJ1-2; TRBD1 is a possible D gene (5 bases). Trimming removed 4 bases from V and 4 bases from J, with 17 bases in between. The CDR3 totals 15 residues. CDR1 is SGHDT, CDR2 YYEEEE, per germline. In DNA, the CDR3 is TGTGCCAGCAGCCCAAGGGGCCCTTTGGCCTATGGCTACACCTTC. It translates to CASSPRGPLAYGYTF.

This clone occurred a few times. The chain has TRBV6-2 or TRBV6-3 and TRBJ2-1, with D maybe TRBD1 (5 bases). Deletions cut 5 bases from V and 3 bases from J, with 8 bases between. Germline V lookup: CDR1 MNHEY, CDR2 SVGEGT. The CDR3 is 13 amino acids. CDR3 coding DNA: TGTGCCAGCAGTGGACAAGTCTACAATGAGCAGTTCTTC. Amino acid sequence: CASSGQVYNEQFF.

The V and J genes are TRBV7-9 and TRBJ2-1; TRBD1 matches 7 bases. This CDR3 is built from 14 residues. Losses at the gene ends were 3 bases for V and 6 bases for J; bases not matched to a gene: 5. From germline, CDR1 is SEHNR and CDR2 FQNEAQ (reference sequence). CDR3 sequence: CASSLRQGINEQFF. The DNA of the CDR3 is TGTGCCAGCAGCTTGAGACAGGGAATCAATGAGCAGTTCTTC.

The chain employs TRBV7-2 and TRBJ1-1; D is uncertain. There are 12 residues in the CDR3. The germline V gene encodes CDR1 SGHTA and CDR2 FQGNSA. Trimming shortened V by 5 bases and J by 10 bases, and 14 bases separated the two germline ends. CDR3 residues: CASSLGFRGAFF. CDR3 DNA: TGTGCCAGCAGCCTCGGGTTTCGAGGAGCTTTCTTT.

This chain uses TRBV29-1 with TRBJ2-7; 7 nucleotides agree with TRBD1. Trimming took 7 bases from V and 3 from J; bases not matched to a gene: 6. Germline assignment: CDR1 SQVTM and CDR2 ANQGSEA. This CDR3 contains 12 residues. CDR3 DNA sequence: TGCAGCGCAAACAGGGGTAACTACGAGCAGTACTTC. Protein: CSANRGNYEQYF.

The genes are TRBV15 and TRBJ1-4; a possible D gene is TRBD1 (5 bases). Between the trimmed V and J ends, which lost 0 bases and 3 bases, there was a span of 11 bases. CDR1 and CDR2 from the germline V gene are LNHNV and YYDKDF (reference sequence). CDR3 length equals 16 residues. CDR3 residues: CATSRDGGDANEKLFF. CDR3 DNA sequence: TGTGCCACCAGCAGAGACGGGGGTGATGCTAATGAAAAACTGTTTTTT.

The chain carries TRBV7-9 and TRBJ1-5; D might be TRBD1 (6 bases). This CDR3 spans 15 amino acids. Germline V CDR1 and CDR2: SEHNR, FQNEAQ (reference sequence). Trimming took 0 bases from V and 6 from J, leaving 12 bases between them. CDR3 sequence: CASSLAGTTTQPQHF. In nucleotides, the CDR3 is TGTGCCAGCAGCTTAGCTGGGACAACTACTCAGCCCCAGCATTTT.

The genes are TRBV19 and TRBJ2-1; TRBD2 might be the D (5 bases). The CDR3 runs 12 residues. V was cut by 6 bases and J by 10 bases, with 13 bases left in between. Germline loops: CDR1 LNHDA, CDR2 SQIVND (reference sequence). The CDR3 nucleotides are TGTGCCAGTAGGACCTCGGGGATGGAGCAGTTCTTC. Translating gives CASRTSGMEQFF.

V is TRBV2 and J is TRBJ1-2, with D hard to call. Per the germline V gene, CDR1 is SNHLY and CDR2 is FYNNEI. The V end lost 3 bases, the J end lost 8 bases, and 19 bases lay between the germline ends. The CDR3 runs to 15 residues. CDR3 sequence: CASSDLRGAARGYTF. CDR3 sequence (DNA): TGTGCCAGCAGTGACCTCCGGGGAGCGGCGAGAGGCTACACCTTC.

For the CDR3, the DNA is TGTGCCACCAGCAGAGCCGGGGGGAGCCAGGGAGGCTATGGCTACACCTTC. Protein product: CATSRAGGSQGGYGYTF. The chain uses TRBV15 and TRBJ1-2; D is possibly TRBD1 (5 bases). The CDR3 totals 17 residues. Germline CDR1 is LNHNV and CDR2 is YYDKDF (reference sequence). The V end was cut by 1 base, the J end by 4 bases, with 19 bases between.

This chain links TRBV7-9 with TRBJ1-6, with 8 bases fitting TRBD1. CDR1 is SEHNR and CDR2 is FQNEAQ in the germline V gene (reference sequence). With 4 bases clipped from V and 9 bases from J, the junction kept 5 bases outside the gene matches. This CDR3 contains 14 residues. The CDR3 bases are TGTGCCAGCAGCTCCGGACAGGGTCTTTCACCCCTCCACTTT. This codes for CASSSGQGLSPLHF.

This rearrangement joins TRBV3-1 (or the pseudogene TRBV3-2) to TRBJ1-2, with TRBD1 identical over 11 bases. This CDR3 has 13 amino acids. V was pared by 4 bases and J by 9 bases, with 4 bases of the junction left unmatched. Germline-derived CDR1 and CDR2 are LGHDT and YNNKEL (reference sequence). The chain's CDR3 is CASSPGQGASYTF. In nucleotides, the CDR3 is TGTGCCAGCAGCCCTGGACAGGGGGCTAGCTACACCTTC.

V gene TRBV7-2 combines with J gene TRBJ2-7, with 9 bases aligning to TRBD2. The germline CDR1 and CDR2 sequences are SGHTA and FQGNSA. V trimming: 1 base; J trimming: 3 bases; junction bases outside the gene matches: 10. The CDR3 is 17 residues long. The CDR3 spells CASSLEPWVSGSYEQYF. The CDR3 region has the DNA TGTGCCAGCAGCTTAGAACCTTGGGTTAGCGGGAGCTACGAGCAGTACTTC.

The rearrangement joins TRBV19 to TRBJ2-5; 11 positions match TRBD2. The V gene's germline CDR1 is LNHDA and CDR2 SQIVND (reference sequence). V lost 3 bases to trimming and J lost 1 base; unmatched junction nucleotides: 4. The CDR3 is 16 residues long. CDR3 nucleotides: TGTGCCAGTAGTATTCCTAGCGGGGGGTCCCAAGAGACCCAGTACTTC. This translates into CASSIPSGGSQETQYF.

This clone was recorded only once. The chain carries TRBV3-1 (or the pseudogene TRBV3-2) and TRBJ2-2; D gene uncertain. Trimming shortened V by 6 bases and J by 0 bases, and 14 bases separated the two germline ends. Germline V lookup: CDR1 LGHDT, CDR2 YNNKEL (reference sequence). The CDR3 runs to 16 residues. The CDR3 nucleotides read TGTGCCAGCAGGCGATCTCGTGGGCCGAACACCGGGGAGCTGTTTTTT. This sequence encodes CASRRSRGPNTGELFF.

CDR3 amino acids: CASSPTGSRNYGYTF. The CDR3 region has the DNA TGTGCCAGCAGCCCTACAGGGAGTCGGAACTATGGCTACACCTTC. The V call is TRBV7-8, the J call TRBJ1-2, with D possibly being TRBD1 (6 bases). The V end lost 5 bases, the J end lost 2 bases, and 15 bases lay between the germline ends. Germline-derived CDR1 and CDR2 are SGHVS and FQNEAQ. The CDR3 consists of 15 residues.

The chain recombines TRBV9 with TRBJ2-7; 7 positions agree with TRBD1. In germline, CDR1 is SGDLS, CDR2 YYNGEE. V lost 4 bases to trimming and J lost 7 bases; unmatched junction nucleotides: 11. The CDR3 runs to 14 residues. The CDR3 reads CASSNRGQLGEQYF. The CDR3 nucleotides read TGTGCCAGCAGCAATCGGGGACAGCTCGGGGAGCAGTACTTC.

The chain is built from TRBV7-2 and TRBJ1-5; no reliable D call. V was clipped by 3 bases and J by 3 bases, with 12 bases between them. Per the germline V gene, CDR1 is SGHTA and CDR2 is FQGNSA. This CDR3 is built from 15 residues. The CDR3 coding sequence is TGTGCCAGCAGCTTGGTGGGCCAGACCAATCAGCCCCAGCATTTT. As protein: CASSLVGQTNQPQHF.

The CDR3 protein is CASSGEAEAFF. The CDR3, as DNA: TGTGCCAGCAGCGGGGAGGCTGAAGCTTTCTTT. V usage is TRBV7-6 and J usage is TRBJ1-1; D not certain. This CDR3 region has 11 residues. Trimming shortened V by 5 bases and J by 6 bases, and 7 bases separated the two germline ends. Germline assignment: CDR1 SGHVS and CDR2 FNYEAQ.

The V and J genes are TRBV5-5 and TRBJ2-2, with D maybe TRBD2 (5 bases). CDR1 and CDR2 from the germline V gene are SGHKS and YYEKEE (reference sequence). V shed 0 bases and J shed 3 bases, with 12 bases lying between them. The CDR3 extends over 16 amino acids. CDR3 coding DNA: TGTGCCAGCAGCTTGGGCCCGACCGGGGACACCGGGGAGCTGTTTTTT. This translates into CASSLGPTGDTGELFF.

The table lists this clone with a count of one. The rearrangement links TRBV19 to TRBJ1-4; 7 positions match TRBD1. V gave up 0 bases and J gave up 5 bases; unmatched junction bases: 3. The CDR3 is 15 residues long. The germline V gene has CDR1 LNHDA and CDR2 SQIVND (reference sequence). This CDR3 reads CASSIDPRGNEKLFF. For the CDR3, the DNA is TGTGCCAGTAGTATAGATCCCAGGGGGAATGAAAAACTGTTTTTT.

The chain uses TRBV4-2 and TRBJ2-7, with D unresolved. The germline V and J ends were trimmed by 0 bases and 1 base, with 7 bases remaining between them. Germline assignment: CDR1 LGHNA and CDR2 YNFKEQ. CDR3 length: 14 amino acids. The CDR3 nucleotides are TGTGCCAGCAGCCAAGATTTTCTGTCCTACGAGCAGTACTTC. This translates into CASSQDFLSYEQYF.

The chain recombines TRBV24-1 with TRBJ2-3; TRBD1 aligns across 9 bases. The CDR3 runs to 16 residues. V dropped 4 bases and J dropped 8; count of bases not matched to a gene: 12. Germline CDR1 KGHDR, CDR2 SFDVKD. The CDR3 nucleotides are TGTGCCACCAGTGACCCGGGACAGGGACCCGTCGGTACGCAGTATTTT. Translation: CATSDPGQGPVGTQYF.

The gene calls are TRBV6-6 and TRBJ2-7; 7 nucleotides align to TRBD2. Germline V gene lookup returns CDR1 MNHNY and CDR2 SVGAGI (reference sequence). The CDR3 spans 14 residues. Trimming cost V 3 bases and J 4 bases; bases outside gene matches: 6. In nucleotides, the CDR3 is TGTGCCAGCAGTTATATGGCGGGAGAATACGAGCAGTACTTC. It translates to CASSYMAGEYEQYF.

This rearrangement joins TRBV7-9 to TRBJ1-5; TRBD1 is a possible D gene (6 bases). The V end was cut by 6 bases, the J end by 5 bases, with 14 bases between. CDR1 and CDR2 from the germline V gene are SEHNR and FQNEAQ (reference sequence). CDR3 length: 14 residues. CDR3 region: CASSSDSGYQPQHF. In DNA form, the CDR3 reads TGTGCCAGCAGTTCGGACAGCGGCTATCAGCCCCAGCATTTT.

The chain uses TRBV10-3 and TRBJ2-7; D is unresolved. Germline CDR1 reads ENHRY; CDR2 reads SYGVKD. This CDR3 has 11 residues. Trimming cost V 9 bases and J 2 bases, with 8 bases left between them. The CDR3 spells CAIAGTYEQYF. The CDR3 DNA follows: TGTGCCATAGCTGGTACCTACGAGCAGTACTTC.